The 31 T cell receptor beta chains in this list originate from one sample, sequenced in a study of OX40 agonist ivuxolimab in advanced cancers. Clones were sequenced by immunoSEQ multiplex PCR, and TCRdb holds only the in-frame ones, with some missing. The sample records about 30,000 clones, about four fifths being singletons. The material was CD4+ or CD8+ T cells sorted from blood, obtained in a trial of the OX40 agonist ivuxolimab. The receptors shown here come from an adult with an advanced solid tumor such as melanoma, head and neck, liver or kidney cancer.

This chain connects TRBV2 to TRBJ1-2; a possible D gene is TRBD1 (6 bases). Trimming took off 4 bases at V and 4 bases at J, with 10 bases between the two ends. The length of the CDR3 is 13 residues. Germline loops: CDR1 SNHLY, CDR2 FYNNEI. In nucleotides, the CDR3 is TGTGCCAGCAGTGCAGGGGAGGCCTATGGCTACACCTTC. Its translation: CASSAGEAYGYTF.

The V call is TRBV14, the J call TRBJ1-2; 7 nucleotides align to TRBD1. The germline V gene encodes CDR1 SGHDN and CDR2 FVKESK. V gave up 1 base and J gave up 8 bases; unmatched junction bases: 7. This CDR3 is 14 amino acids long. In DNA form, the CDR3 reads TGTGCCAGCAGCCAAGTTGTAGGGGGCGACGGCTACACCTTC. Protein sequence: CASSQVVGGDGYTF.

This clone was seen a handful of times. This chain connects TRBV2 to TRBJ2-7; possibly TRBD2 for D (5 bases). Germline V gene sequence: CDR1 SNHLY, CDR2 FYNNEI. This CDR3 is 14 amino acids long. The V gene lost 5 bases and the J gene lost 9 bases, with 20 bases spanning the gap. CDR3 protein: CASSPGISYVGQYF. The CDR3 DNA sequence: TGTGCCAGCAGTCCGGGGATTTCGTACGTCGGGCAGTACTTC.

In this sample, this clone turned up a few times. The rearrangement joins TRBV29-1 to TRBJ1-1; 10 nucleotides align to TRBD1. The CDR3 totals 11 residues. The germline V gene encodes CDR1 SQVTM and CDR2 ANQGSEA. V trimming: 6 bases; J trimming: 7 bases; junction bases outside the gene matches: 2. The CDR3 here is CSVTGGSEAFF. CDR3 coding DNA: TGCAGCGTGACAGGGGGCAGTGAAGCTTTCTTT.

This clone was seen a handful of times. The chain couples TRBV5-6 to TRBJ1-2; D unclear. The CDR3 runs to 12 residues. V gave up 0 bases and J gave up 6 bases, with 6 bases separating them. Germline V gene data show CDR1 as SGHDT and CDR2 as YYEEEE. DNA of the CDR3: TGTGCCAGCAGCTTGGTTGTTCATGGCTACACCTTC. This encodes CASSLVVHGYTF.

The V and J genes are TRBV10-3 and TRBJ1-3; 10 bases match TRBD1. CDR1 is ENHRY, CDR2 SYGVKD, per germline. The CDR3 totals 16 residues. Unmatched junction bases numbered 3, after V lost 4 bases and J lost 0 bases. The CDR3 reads CAISAGQGSSGNTIYF. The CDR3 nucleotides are TGTGCCATCAGTGCGGGACAGGGGAGCTCTGGAAACACCATATATTTT.

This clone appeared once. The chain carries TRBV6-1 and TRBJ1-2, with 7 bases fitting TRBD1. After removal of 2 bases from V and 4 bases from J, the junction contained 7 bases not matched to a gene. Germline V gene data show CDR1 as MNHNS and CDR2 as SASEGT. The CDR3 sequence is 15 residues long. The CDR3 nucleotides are TGTGCCAGCAGTGAATATTCGACAGGGACCTATGGCTACACCTTC. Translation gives CASSEYSTGTYGYTF.

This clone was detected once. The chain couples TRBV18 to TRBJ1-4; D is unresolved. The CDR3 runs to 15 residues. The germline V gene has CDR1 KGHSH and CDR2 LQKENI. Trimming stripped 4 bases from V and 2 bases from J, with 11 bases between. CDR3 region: CASSRATPTNEKLFF. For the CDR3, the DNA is TGTGCCAGCTCACGGGCTACCCCCACTAATGAAAAACTGTTTTTT.

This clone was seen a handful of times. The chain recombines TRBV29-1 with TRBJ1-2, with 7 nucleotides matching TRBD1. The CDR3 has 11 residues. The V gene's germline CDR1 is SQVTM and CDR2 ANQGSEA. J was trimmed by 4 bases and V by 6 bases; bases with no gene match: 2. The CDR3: CSVTGFYGYTF. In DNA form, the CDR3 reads TGCAGCGTGACAGGGTTCTATGGCTACACCTTC.

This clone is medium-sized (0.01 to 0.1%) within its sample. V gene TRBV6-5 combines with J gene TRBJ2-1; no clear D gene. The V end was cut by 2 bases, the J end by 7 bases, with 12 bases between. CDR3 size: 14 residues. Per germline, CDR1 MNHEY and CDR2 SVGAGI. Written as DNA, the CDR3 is TGTGCCAGCAGTTACGGGTCGGGTAGGAATGAGCAGTTCTTC. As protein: CASSYGSGRNEQFF.

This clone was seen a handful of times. CDR3 nucleotides: TGTGCCATCAGCCTACAGGGTTCTGGCGATACGCAGTATTTT. Translated: CAISLQGSGDTQYF. The rearrangement uses TRBV10-3 and TRBJ2-3; perhaps TRBD1 as D (6 bases). Germline V gene lookup returns CDR1 ENHRY and CDR2 SYGVKD. V dropped 6 bases and J dropped 6 bases, with 16 bases sitting between them. The CDR3 is made up of 14 amino acids.

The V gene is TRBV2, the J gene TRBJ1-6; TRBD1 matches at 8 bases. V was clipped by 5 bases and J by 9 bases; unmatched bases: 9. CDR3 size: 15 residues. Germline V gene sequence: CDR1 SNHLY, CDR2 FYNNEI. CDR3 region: CASSRSDRGGSPLHF. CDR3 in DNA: TGTGCCAGCAGTCGATCAGACAGGGGAGGTTCACCCCTCCACTTT.

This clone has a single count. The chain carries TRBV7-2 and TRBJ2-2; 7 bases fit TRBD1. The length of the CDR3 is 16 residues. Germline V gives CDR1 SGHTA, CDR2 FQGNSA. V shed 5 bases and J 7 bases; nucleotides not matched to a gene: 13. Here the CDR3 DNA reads TGTGCCAGCAGCACCCACCGACAGGGATGGGTCGGGGAGCTGTTTTTT. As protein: CASSTHRQGWVGELFF.

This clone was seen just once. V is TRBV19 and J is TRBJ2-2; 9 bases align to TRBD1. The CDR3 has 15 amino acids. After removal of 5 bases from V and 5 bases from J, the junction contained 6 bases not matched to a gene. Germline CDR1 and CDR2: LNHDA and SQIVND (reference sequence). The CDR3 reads CASSWGTGSTGELFF. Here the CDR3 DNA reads TGTGCCAGTAGTTGGGGGACAGGGTCGACCGGGGAGCTGTTTTTT.

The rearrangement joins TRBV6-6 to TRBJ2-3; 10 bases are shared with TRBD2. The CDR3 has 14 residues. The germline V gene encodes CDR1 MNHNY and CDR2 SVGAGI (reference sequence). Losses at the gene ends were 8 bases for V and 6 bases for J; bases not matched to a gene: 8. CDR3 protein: CASAGTSEGDTQYF. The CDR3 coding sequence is TGTGCCAGCGCGGGGACTAGCGAAGGGGATACGCAGTATTTT.

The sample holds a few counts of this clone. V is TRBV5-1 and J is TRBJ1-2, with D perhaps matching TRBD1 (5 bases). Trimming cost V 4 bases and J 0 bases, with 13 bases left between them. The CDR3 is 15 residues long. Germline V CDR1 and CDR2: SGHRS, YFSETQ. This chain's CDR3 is CASSLGVGANYGYTF. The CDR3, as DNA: TGCGCCAGCAGCCTTGGGGTAGGGGCTAACTATGGCTACACCTTC.

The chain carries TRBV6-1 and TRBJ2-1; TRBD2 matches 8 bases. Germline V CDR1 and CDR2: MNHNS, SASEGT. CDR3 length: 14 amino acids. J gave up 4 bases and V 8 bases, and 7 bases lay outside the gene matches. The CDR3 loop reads CASLSQRGYNEQFF. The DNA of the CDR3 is TGTGCCAGCCTAAGCCAGCGGGGGTACAATGAGCAGTTCTTC.

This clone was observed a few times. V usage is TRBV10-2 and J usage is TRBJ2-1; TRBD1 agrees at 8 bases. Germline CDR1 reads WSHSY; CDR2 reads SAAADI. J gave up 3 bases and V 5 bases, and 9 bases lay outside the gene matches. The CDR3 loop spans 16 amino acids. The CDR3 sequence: CASSYPRGRNYNEQFF. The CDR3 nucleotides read TGCGCCAGCAGTTACCCCAGGGGGCGAAACTACAATGAGCAGTTCTTC.

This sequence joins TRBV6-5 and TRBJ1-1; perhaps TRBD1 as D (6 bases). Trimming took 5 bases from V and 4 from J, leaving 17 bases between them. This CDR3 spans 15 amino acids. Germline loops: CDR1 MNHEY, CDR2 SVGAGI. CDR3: CASSRVQGGTTEAFF. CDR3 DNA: TGTGCCAGCAGTAGAGTACAGGGAGGAACCACTGAAGCTTTCTTT.

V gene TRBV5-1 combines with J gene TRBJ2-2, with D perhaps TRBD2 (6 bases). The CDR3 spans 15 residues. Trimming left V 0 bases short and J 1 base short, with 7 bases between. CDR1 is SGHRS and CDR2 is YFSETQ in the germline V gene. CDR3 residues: CASSLGRVNTGELFF. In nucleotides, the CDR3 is TGCGCCAGCAGCTTGGGGAGGGTGAACACCGGGGAGCTGTTTTTT.

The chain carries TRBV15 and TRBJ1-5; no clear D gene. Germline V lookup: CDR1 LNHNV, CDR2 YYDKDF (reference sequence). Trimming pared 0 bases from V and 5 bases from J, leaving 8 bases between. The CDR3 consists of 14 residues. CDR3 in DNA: TGTGCCACCAGCAGAGAGCTGGGTCATCAGCCCCAGCATTTT. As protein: CATSRELGHQPQHF.

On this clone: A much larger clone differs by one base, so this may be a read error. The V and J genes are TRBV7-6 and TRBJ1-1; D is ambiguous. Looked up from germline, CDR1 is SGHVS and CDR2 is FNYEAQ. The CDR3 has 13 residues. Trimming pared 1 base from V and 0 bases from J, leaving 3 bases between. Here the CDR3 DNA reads TGTGCCAGCAGCTTAGACGTGAACACTGAAGCTTTCTTT. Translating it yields CASSLDVNTEAFF.

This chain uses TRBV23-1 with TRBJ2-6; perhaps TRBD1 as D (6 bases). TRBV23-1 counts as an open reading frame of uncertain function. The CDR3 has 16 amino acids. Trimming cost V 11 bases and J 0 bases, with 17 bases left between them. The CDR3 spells CAGTTGHFSGANVLTF. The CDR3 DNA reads TGCGCCGGAACAACGGGACATTTCTCTGGGGCCAACGTCCTGACTTTC.

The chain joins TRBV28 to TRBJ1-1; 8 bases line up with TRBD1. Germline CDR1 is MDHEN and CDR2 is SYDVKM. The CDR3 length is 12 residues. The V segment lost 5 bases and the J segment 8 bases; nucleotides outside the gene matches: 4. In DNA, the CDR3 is TGTGCCAGCAGTGACAGGGGCGGCGAAGCTTTCTTT. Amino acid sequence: CASSDRGGEAFF.

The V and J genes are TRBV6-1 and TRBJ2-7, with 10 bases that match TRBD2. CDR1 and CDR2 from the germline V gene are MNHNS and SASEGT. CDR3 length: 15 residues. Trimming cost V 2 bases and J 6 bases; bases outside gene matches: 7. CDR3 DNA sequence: TGTGCCAGCAGTGAAATGGCTAGCGGGGGCGGCGAGCAGTACTTC. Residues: CASSEMASGGGEQYF.

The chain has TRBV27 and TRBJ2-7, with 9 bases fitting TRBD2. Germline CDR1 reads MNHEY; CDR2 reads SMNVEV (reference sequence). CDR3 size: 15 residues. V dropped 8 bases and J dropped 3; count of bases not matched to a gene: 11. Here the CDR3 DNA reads TGTGCCAGCTCAGTTCGGGGTAGCGGGGGCTACGAGCAGTACTTC. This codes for CASSVRGSGGYEQYF.

The CDR3 region is CASSYSLTAGYTF. In nucleotides, the CDR3 is TGTGCCAGCAGTTACTCACTGACAGCTGGCTACACCTTC. J is TRBJ1-2 and V is TRBV6-5; TRBD1 is a possible D gene (5 bases). Trimming pared 0 bases from V and 7 bases from J, leaving 9 bases between. This CDR3 has 13 amino acids. The germline V gene has CDR1 MNHEY and CDR2 SVGAGI.

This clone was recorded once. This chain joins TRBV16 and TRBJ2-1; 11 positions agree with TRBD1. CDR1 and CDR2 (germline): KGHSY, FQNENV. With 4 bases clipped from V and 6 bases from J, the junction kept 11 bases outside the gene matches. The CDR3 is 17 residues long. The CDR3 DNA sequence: TGTGCCAGCAGCCGACCTTTTCCGGGACAGGGGGTCAATGAGCAGTTCTTC. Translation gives CASSRPFPGQGVNEQFF.

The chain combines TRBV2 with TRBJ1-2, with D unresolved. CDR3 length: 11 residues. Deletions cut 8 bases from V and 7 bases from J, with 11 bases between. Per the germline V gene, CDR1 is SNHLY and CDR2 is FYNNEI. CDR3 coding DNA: TGTGCCAGCGGTTTGAGAGGTGGCTACACCTTC. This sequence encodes CASGLRGGYTF.

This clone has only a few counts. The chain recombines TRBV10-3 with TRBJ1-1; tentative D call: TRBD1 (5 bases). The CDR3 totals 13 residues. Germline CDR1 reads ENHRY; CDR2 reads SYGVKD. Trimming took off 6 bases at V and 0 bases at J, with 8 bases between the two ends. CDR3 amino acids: CAIRDIMNTEAFF. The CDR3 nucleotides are TGTGCCATCAGGGACATTATGAACACTGAAGCTTTCTTT.

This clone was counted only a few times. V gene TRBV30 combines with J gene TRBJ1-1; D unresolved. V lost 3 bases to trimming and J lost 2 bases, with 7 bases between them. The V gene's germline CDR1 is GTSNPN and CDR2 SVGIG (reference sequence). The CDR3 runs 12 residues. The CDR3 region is CAWSDLNTEAFF. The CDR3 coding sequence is TGTGCCTGGAGCGATTTAAACACTGAAGCTTTCTTT.